The TCR beta chain described here comes from a study of Graves' ophthalmopathy and Graves' hyperthyroidism. RNA transcripts served as template for amplifying TCR beta CDR3 sequences. RT-PCR in the first round used HTBI primers; a second-round multiplex PCR followed. A single record per CDR3 protein comes from TCRdb applying MiXCR to the multiplex PCR reads. Among 400,000 or so distinct CDR3 sequences, 15% to 17% were seen once, and the ten largest hold about 7%. Hyperthyroidism was new, under 2 months, in patients aged 18 to 65. This clonotype was seen ten or more times. Trimming removed 0 bases from V and 7 bases from J, with 15 bases in between. The germline gives CDR1 SGHTA, CDR2 FQGNSA. The CDR3 is made up of 15 amino acids.

This TCR was recovered from a woman younger than 35 with stable Graves' hyperthyroidism. The sequencing sample was made of peripheral blood. The gene calls are TRBV7-2 and TRBJ1-1; D not resolved. CDR3 region: CASSLAPPAAGEAFF. DNA of the CDR3: TGTGCCAGCAGCTTAGCCCCCCCTGCGGCGGGTGAAGCTTTCTTT.